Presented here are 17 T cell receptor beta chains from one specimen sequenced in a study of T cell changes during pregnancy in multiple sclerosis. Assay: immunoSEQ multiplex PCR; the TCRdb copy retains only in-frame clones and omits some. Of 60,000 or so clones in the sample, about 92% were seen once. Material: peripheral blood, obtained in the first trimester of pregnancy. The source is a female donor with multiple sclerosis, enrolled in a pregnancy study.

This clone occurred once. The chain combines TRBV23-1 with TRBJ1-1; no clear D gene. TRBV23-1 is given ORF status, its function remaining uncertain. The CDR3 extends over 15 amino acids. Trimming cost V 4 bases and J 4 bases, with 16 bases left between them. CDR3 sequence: CASSPQIDTFTEAFF. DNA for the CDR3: TGCGCCAGCAGTCCCCAGATTGACACCTTCACTGAAGCTTTCTTT.

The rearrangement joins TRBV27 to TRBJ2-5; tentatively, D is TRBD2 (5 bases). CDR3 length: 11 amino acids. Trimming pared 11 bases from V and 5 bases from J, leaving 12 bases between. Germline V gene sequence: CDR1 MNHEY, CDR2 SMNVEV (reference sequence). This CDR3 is CAVHSGETQYF. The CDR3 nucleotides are TGTGCCGTCCACTCGGGGGAGACCCAGTACTTC.

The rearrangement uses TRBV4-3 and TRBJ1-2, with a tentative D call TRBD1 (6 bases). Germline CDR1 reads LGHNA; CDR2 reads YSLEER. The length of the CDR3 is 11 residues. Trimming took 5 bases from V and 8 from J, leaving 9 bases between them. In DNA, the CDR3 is TGCGCCAGCAGCTGGACAGAGGGCTACACCTTC. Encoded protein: CASSWTEGYTF.

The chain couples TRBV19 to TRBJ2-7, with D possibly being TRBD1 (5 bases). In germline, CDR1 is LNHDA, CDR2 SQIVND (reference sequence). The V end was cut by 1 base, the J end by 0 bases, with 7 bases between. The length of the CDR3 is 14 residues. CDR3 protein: CASSIGGSSYEQYF. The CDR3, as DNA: TGTGCCAGTAGTATAGGGGGCAGCTCCTACGAGCAGTACTTC.

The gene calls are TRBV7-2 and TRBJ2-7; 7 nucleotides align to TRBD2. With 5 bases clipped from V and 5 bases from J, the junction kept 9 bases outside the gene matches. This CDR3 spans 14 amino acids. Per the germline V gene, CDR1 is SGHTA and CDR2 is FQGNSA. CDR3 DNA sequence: TGTGCCAGCAGCCCAGACAAAGGGAGGGACGAGCAGTACTTC. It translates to CASSPDKGRDEQYF.

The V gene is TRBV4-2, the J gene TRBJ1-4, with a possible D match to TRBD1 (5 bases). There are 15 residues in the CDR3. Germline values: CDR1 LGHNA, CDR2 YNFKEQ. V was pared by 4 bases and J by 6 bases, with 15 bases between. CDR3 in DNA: TGTGCCAGCAGCCTTTCGGGGGGAGGGGATGAAAAACTGTTTTTT. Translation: CASSLSGGGDEKLFF.

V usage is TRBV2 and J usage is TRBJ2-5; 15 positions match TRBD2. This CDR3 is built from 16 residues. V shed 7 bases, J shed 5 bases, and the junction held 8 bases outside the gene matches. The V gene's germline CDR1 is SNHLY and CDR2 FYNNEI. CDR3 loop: CASTPGLAGGEETQYF. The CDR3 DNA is TGTGCCAGCACCCCGGGACTAGCGGGGGGTGAGGAGACCCAGTACTTC.

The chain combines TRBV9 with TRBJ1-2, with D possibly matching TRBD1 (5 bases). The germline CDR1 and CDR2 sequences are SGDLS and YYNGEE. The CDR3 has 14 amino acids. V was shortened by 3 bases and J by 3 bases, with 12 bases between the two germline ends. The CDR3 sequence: CASSARVADYGYTF. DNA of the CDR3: TGTGCCAGCAGCGCCAGGGTTGCTGACTATGGCTACACCTTC. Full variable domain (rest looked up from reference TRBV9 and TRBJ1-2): DSGVTQTPKHLITATGQRVTLRCSPRSGDLSVYWYQQSLDQGLQFLIQYYNGEERAKGNILERFSAQQFPDLHSELNLSSLELGDSALYFCASSARVADYGYTFGSGTRLTVV.

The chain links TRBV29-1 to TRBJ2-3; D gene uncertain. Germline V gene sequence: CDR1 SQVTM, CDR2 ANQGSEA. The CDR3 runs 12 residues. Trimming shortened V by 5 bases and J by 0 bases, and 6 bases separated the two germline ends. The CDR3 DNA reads TGCAGCGTTACGGTCAGCACAGATACGCAGTATTTT. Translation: CSVTVSTDTQYF.

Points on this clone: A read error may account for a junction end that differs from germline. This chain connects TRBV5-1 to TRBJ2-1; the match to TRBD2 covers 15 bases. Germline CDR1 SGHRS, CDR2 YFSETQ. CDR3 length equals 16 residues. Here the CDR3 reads CASSLGLAGGGNEQFF. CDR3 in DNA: TGCGCCAGCAGTTTGGGACTAGCGGGGGGTGGTAATGAGCAGTTCTTC.

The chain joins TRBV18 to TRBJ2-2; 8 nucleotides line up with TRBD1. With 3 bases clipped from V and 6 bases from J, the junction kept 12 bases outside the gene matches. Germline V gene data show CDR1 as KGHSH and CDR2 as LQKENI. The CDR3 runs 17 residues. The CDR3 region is CASSPSGHRGQAGELFF. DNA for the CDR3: TGTGCCAGCTCACCTTCCGGGCACCGGGGACAGGCCGGGGAGCTGTTTTTT.

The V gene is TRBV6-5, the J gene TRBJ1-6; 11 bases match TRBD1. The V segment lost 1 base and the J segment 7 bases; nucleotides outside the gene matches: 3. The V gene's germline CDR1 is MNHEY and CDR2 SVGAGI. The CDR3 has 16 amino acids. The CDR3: CASSYLGTGGNSPLHF. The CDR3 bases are TGTGCCAGCAGTTACTTAGGGACAGGGGGGAATTCACCCCTCCACTTT.

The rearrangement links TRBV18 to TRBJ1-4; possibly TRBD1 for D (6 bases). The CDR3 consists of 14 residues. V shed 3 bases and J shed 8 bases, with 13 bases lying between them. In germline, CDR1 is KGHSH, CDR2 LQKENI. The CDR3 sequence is CASSPRTAAEKLFF. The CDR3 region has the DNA TGTGCCAGCTCACCCAGGACAGCAGCAGAAAAACTGTTTTTT. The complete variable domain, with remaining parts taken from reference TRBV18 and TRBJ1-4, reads NAGVMQNPRHLVRRRGQEARLRCSPMKGHSHVYWYRQLPEEGLKFMVYLQKENIIDESGMPKERFSAEFPKEGPSILRIQQVVRGDSAAYFCASSPRTAAEKLFFGSGTQLSVL.

Here the CDR3 reads CASSSVEKGAAETQYF. CDR3 nucleotides: TGTGCCAGCAGTTCGGTTGAAAAGGGGGCGGCGGAGACCCAGTACTTC. The V gene is TRBV27, the J gene TRBJ2-5, with TRBD1 matching over 7 bases. The CDR3 totals 16 residues. Trimming cost V 4 bases and J 5 bases; bases outside gene matches: 13. CDR1 is MNHEY and CDR2 is SMNVEV in the germline V gene (reference sequence).

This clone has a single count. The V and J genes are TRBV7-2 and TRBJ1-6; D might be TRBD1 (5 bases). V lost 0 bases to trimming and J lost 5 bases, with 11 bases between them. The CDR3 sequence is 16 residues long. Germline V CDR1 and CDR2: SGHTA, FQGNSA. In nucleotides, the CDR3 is TGTGCCAGCAGCTTAGCTGCGGGGGTTCATAATTCACCCCTCCACTTT. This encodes CASSLAAGVHNSPLHF.

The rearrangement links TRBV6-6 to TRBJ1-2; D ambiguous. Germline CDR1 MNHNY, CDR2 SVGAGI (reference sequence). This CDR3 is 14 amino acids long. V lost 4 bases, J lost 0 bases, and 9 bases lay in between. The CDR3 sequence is CASSLGRANYGYTF. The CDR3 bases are TGTGCCAGCAGTTTAGGGCGGGCTAACTATGGCTACACCTTC.

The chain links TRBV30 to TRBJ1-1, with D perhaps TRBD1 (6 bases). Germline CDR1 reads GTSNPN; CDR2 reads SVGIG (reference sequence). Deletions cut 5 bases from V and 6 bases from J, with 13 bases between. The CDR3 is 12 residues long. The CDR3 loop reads CAWGTGNAEAFF. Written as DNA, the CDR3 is TGTGCCTGGGGTACAGGGAATGCTGAAGCTTTCTTT.